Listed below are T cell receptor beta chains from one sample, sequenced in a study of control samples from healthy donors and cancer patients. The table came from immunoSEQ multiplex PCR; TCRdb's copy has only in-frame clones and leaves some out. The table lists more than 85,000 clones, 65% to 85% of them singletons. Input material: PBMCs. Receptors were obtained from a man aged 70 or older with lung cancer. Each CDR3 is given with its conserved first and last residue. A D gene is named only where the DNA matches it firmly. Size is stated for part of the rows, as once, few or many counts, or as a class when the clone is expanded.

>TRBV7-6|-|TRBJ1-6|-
CASSLAGGSSYNSPLHF
TGTGCCAGCAGCTTAGCAGGGGGGAGCTCCTATAATTCACCCCTCCACTTT
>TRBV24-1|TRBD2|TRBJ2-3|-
CATSDLGLAVPTDTQYF
TGTGCCACCAGTGACCTCGGACTAGCGGTTCCCACAGATACGCAGTATTTT
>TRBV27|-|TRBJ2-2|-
CASSLCHSNTGELFF
TGTGCCAGCAGTTTGTGCCATTCGAACACCGGGGAGCTGTTTTTT
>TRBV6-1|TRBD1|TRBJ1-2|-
CASSEAQTGRYYGYTF
TGTGCCAGCAGTGAAGCGCAGACAGGGCGCTACTATGGCTACACCTTC
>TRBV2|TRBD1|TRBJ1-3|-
CASRAGGSGNTIYF
TGTGCCAGCAGGGCAGGGGGCTCTGGAAACACCATATATTTT
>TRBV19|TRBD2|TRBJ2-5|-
CASTPRTSGGETQYF
TGTGCCAGTACCCCCCGGACTAGCGGGGGAGAGACCCAGTACTTC
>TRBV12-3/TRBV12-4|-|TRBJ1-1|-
CASTGNTEAFF
TGTGCCAGCACAGGGAACACTGAAGCTTTCTTT
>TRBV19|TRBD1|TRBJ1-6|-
CASSSGQGRTPLHF
TGTGCCAGTAGTAGCGGACAGGGAAGAACACCCCTCCACTTT
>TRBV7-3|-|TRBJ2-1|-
CASSLGGLSYNEQFF
TGTGCCAGCAGCTTAGGGGGGCTCTCCTACAATGAGCAGTTCTTC
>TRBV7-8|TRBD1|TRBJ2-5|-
CASSLRDRVNQETQYF
TGTGCCAGCAGCCTGCGGGACAGGGTCAACCAAGAGACCCAGTACTTC
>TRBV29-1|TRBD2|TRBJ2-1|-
CSVGTSGGYNEQFF
TGCAGCGTTGGAACTAGCGGGGGATACAATGAGCAGTTCTTC
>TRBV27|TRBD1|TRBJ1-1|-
CASSLRGRPRNTEAFF
TGTGCCAGCAGTTTAAGGGGGCGCCCCAGGAACACTGAAGCTTTCTTT
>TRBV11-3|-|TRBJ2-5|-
CASSRDHQETQYF
TGTGCCAGCAGCCGAGACCATCAAGAGACCCAGTACTTC
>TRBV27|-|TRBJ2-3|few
CASSIGVTDTQYF
TGTGCCAGCAGTATCGGGGTAACAGATACGCAGTATTTT
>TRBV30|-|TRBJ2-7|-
CAWSEVGTEQYF
TGTGCCTGGAGTGAGGTGGGAACCGAGCAGTACTTC
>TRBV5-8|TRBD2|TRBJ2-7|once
CASSPGVNVGGDYEQYF
TGTGCCAGCAGCCCTGGTGTGAACGTTGGGGGGGACTACGAGCAGTACTTC
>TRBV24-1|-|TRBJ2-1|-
CATSDPGRVDEQFF
TGTGCCACCAGTGACCCGGGCAGGGTAGATGAGCAGTTCTTC
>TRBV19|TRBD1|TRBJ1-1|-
CASSLRQGGGAFF
TGTGCCAGTAGTCTTCGACAGGGGGGGGGAGCTTTCTTT
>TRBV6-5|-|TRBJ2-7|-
CASSDDEDGNYEQYF
TGTGCCAGCAGCGACGACGAGGACGGGAACTACGAGCAGTACTTC
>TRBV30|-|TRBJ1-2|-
CAWKNRYYGYTF
TGTGCCTGGAAAAACAGATACTATGGCTACACCTTC
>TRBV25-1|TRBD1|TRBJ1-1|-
CASKLDRTGGNTEAFF
TGTGCCAGCAAGCTAGACCGGACAGGGGGAAACACTGAAGCTTTCTTT
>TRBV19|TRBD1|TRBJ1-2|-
CASSTGTGYNYGYTF
TGTGCCAGTAGTACGGGGACAGGTTATAACTATGGCTACACCTTC
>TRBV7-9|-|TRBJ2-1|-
CASSLTGVEQFF
TGTGCCAGCAGCCTGACGGGGGTTGAGCAGTTCTTC
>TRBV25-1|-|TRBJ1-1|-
CASSDRWDAFF
TGTGCCAGCAGTGACCGCTGGGACGCTTTCTTT
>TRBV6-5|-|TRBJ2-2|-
CASRRLIWVTGELFF
TGTGCCAGCAGAAGACTAATCTGGGTCACCGGGGAGCTGTTTTTT
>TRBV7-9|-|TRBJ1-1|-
CASSLAGLNTEAFF
TGTGCCAGCAGCTTAGCTGGTTTGAACACTGAAGCTTTCTTT
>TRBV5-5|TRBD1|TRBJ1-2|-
CASSGTTGGNGYTF
TGTGCCAGCAGCGGCACGACAGGGGGCAATGGCTACACCTTC
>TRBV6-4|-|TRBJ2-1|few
CASSDGRRPYNEQFF
TGTGCCAGCAGTGACGGCCGACGCCCCTACAATGAGCAGTTCTTC
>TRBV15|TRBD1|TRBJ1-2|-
CATSTSGQHYGYTF
TGTGCCACCAGCACGTCGGGACAGCACTATGGCTACACCTTC
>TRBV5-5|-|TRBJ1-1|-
CASSLAGFRTEAFF
TGTGCCAGCAGCTTGGCGGGATTTAGGACTGAAGCTTTCTTT
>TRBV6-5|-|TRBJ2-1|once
CASTGLRGYNEQFF
TGTGCCAGCACCGGATTACGAGGGTACAATGAGCAGTTCTTC
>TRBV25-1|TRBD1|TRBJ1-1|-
CASRKAGTGNTEAFF
TGTGCCAGCAGGAAGGCCGGGACAGGGAACACTGAAGCTTTCTTT
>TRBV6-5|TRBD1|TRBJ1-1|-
CASRAGQVMNTEAFF
TGTGCCAGCAGGGCCGGACAGGTCATGAACACTGAAGCTTTCTTT
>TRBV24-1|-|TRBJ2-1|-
CATSDSTLSGTPYNEQFF
TGTGCCACCAGTGATTCAACCCTATCGGGGACTCCCTACAATGAGCAGTTCTTC
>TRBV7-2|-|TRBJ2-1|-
CASSFQAGARYNEQFF
TGTGCCAGCAGCTTCCAGGCGGGGGCGAGATACAATGAGCAGTTCTTC
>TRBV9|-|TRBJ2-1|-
CASSVAEGRHNEQFF
TGTGCCAGCAGCGTAGCAGAGGGAAGACACAATGAGCAGTTCTTC
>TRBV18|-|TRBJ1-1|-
CASLRSRNTEAFF
TGTGCCAGCCTAAGATCCCGGAACACTGAAGCTTTCTTT